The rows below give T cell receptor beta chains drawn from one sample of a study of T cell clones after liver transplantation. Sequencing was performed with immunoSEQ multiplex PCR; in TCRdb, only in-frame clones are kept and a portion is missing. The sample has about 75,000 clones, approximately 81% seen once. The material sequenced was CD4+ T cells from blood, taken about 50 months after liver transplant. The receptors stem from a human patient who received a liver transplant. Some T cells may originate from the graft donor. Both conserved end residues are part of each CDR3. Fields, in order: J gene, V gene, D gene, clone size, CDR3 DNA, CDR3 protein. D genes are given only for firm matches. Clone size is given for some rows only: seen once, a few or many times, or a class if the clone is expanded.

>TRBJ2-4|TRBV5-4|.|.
TGTGCCAGCAGCCCTGCAGGGGTCAAAAACATTCAGTACTTC
CASSPAGVKNIQYF
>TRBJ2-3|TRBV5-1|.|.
TGCGCCAGCAGCTTGAGCACACAGGGCCGCGGGGGGCAGTATTTT
CASSLSTQGRGGQYF
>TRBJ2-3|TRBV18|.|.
TGTGCCAGCTCACCACCGAATTTCGGAGGGAGCACAGATACGCAGTATTTT
CASSPPNFGGSTDTQYF
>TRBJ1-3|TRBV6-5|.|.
TGTGCCAGCAGTTACTCCTCGCCCCTCTATGACACCATATATTTT
CASSYSSPLYDTIYF
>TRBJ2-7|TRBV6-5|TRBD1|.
TGTGCCAGCAGTTACCTCACAGGGGATCACGAGCAGTACTTC
CASSYLTGDHEQYF
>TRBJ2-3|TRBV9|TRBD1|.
TGTGCCAGCAGCGGAGGACAGGGGGAGACAGATACGCAGTATTTT
CASSGGQGETDTQYF
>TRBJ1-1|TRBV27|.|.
TGTGCCAGCAGTTCCCCCCCGGGCCGGAACACTGAAGCTTTCTTT
CASSSPPGRNTEAFF
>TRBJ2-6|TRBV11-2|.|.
TGTGCCAGCAGTCCTCTCCGGGGGCTGGGTGGGGCCAACGTCCTGACTTTC
CASSPLRGLGGANVLTF
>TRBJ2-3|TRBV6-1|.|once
TGTGCCAGCAGTGAAAGTTTAGGCTATTCGCAGTATTTT
CASSESLGYSQYF
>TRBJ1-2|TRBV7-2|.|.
TGTGCCAGCAGCTTAGTGCTCGGACAGACAATTGGCTACACCTTC
CASSLVLGQTIGYTF
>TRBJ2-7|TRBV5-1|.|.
TGCGCCAGCAGCTTACCCATCGGAGGCTACGAGCAGTACTTC
CASSLPIGGYEQYF
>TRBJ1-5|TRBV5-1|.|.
TGCGCCAGCAGCCCCCGGGGGGGGGATCAGCCCCAGCATTTT
CASSPRGGDQPQHF
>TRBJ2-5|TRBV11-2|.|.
TGTGCCAGCAGCTTAGATCGTTTAGAGGAGACCCAGTACTTC
CASSLDRLEETQYF
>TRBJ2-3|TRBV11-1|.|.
TGTGCCAGCTGTTTCCAGCGCACAGATACGCAGTATTTT
CASCFQRTDTQYF
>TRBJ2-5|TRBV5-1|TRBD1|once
TGCGCCAGCAGCTTGGGGGTGACAGGGGGCGTTCGGGAGACCCAGTACTTC
CASSLGVTGGVRETQYF
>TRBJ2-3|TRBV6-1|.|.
TGTGCCAGCAGTGAAGGGGATACGCAGTATTTT
CASSEGDTQYF
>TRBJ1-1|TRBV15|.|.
TGTGCCACCAGCAGAGATTACAGCACTGAAGCTTTCTTT
CATSRDYSTEAFF